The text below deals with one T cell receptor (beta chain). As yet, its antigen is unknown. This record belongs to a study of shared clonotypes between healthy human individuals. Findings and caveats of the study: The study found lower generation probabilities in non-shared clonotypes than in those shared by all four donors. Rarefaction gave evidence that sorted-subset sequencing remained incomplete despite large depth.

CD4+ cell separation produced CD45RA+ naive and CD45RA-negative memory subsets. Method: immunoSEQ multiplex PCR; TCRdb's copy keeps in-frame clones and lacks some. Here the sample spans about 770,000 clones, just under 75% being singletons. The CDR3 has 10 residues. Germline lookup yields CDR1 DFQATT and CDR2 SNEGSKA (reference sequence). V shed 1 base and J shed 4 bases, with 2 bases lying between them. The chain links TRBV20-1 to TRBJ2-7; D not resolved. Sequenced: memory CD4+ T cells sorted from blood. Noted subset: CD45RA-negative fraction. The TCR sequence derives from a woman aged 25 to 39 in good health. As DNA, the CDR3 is TGCAGTGCTAGAGTGTACGAGCAGTACTTC. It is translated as CSARVYEQYF.